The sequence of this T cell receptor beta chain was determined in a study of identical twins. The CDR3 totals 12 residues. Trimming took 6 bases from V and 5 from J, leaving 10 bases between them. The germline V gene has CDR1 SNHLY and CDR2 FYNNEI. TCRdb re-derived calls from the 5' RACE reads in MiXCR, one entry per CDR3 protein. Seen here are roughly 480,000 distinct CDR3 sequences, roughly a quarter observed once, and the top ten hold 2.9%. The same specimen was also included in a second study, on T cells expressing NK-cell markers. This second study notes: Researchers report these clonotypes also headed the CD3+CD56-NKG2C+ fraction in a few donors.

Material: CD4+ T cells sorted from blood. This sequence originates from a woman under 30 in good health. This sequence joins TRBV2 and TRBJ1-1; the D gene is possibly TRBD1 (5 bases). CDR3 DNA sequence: TGTGCCAGCAGCGGAGACAGTACTGAAGCTTTCTTT. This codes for CASSGDSTEAFF.